The 20 T cell receptor beta chains presented below share a single source sample, sequenced in a study of blood T cell repertoires in COVID-19. Profiling relied on immunoSEQ multiplex PCR, and the TCRdb table lists in-frame clones only, not all of them. The sample shows about 50,000 clones, approximately 88% of them seen only once. Sequencing input: peripheral blood. The receptors were sampled from a human donor in a cohort sampled during active COVID-19.

The chain links TRBV29-1 to TRBJ2-3; D possibly corresponds to TRBD2 (5 bases). The ends were cut back, 6 bases at V and 0 bases at J, with 10 bases in the middle. The CDR3 is 13 amino acids. Germline V gene lookup returns CDR1 SQVTM and CDR2 ANQGSEA. CDR3 bases: TGCAGCGTAGCGGTCGATAGCACAGATACGCAGTATTTT. Translating gives CSVAVDSTDTQYF.

Only a few counts were recorded for this clone. The chain employs TRBV10-1 and TRBJ2-2, with D possibly matching TRBD1 (6 bases). CDR1 is WNHNN, CDR2 SYGVQD, per germline (reference sequence). V shed 1 base and J shed 5 bases, with 8 bases lying between them. The CDR3 has 14 residues. The CDR3 region is CASSELQGTGELFF. Written as DNA, the CDR3 is TGCGCCAGCAGTGAGTTACAGGGAACCGGGGAGCTGTTTTTT.

The chain links TRBV5-1 to TRBJ1-4; no firm D call. Looked up from germline, CDR1 is SGHRS and CDR2 is YFSETQ. The germline V and J ends were trimmed by 2 bases and 5 bases, with 10 bases remaining between them. The CDR3 spans 14 residues. The CDR3 coding sequence is TGCGCCAGCAGCTTAGGAGGAGACAATGAAAAACTGTTTTTT. Translation: CASSLGGDNEKLFF.

V and J are TRBV6-6 and TRBJ2-3; TRBD2 matches 10 bases. There are 15 residues in the CDR3. Trimming at V came to 4 bases and at J to 5 bases, leaving 6 bases not matched to a gene. The germline gives CDR1 MNHNY, CDR2 SVGAGI (reference sequence). CDR3 coding DNA: TGTGCCAGCAGTTCGAGCGGGAGGGCCGGAGATACGCAGTATTTT. Translating it yields CASSSSGRAGDTQYF.

The rearrangement uses TRBV28 and TRBJ2-4, with TRBD1 identical over 7 bases. The CDR3 sequence is 14 residues long. Trimming removed 5 bases from V and 1 base from J; junction bases left unmatched: 2. Germline V lookup: CDR1 MDHEN, CDR2 SYDVKM. The CDR3 sequence is CASSADRAKNIQYF. The DNA of the CDR3 is TGTGCCAGCAGTGCGGACAGGGCCAAAAACATTCAGTACTTC.

CDR3: CAVRGVGEQFF. CDR3 in DNA: TGTGCCGTCCGGGGGGTCGGGGAGCAGTTCTTC. This chain connects TRBV12-3 or TRBV12-4 to TRBJ2-1, with 7 bases identical to TRBD2. Germline trimming cut 11 bases from V and 10 bases from J; bases unmatched to any gene: 8. The CDR3 covers 11 residues.

The genes are TRBV7-2 and TRBJ1-4; the match to TRBD1 covers 7 bases. The J segment lost 8 bases and the V segment lost 5 bases, leaving 14 bases of the junction unmatched. The CDR3 length is 16 residues. Germline CDR1 SGHTA, CDR2 FQGNSA. CDR3 DNA sequence: TGTGCCAGCAGCACCCTTACGACAGGGCCAGGCGAAAAACTGTTTTTT. This sequence encodes CASSTLTTGPGEKLFF.

The chain carries TRBV3-1 (or the pseudogene TRBV3-2) and TRBJ2-2, with 8 bases that match TRBD2. The CDR3 totals 15 residues. The junction had 6 bases not matched to a gene; V was cut back by 4 bases and J by 5 bases. The germline gives CDR1 LGHDT, CDR2 YNNKEL (reference sequence). CDR3 coding DNA: TGTGCCAGCAGCCCCAGCGGGAGAAAGACCGGGGAGCTGTTTTTT. Translated: CASSPSGRKTGELFF.

The table lists this clone with a few counts. This chain connects TRBV25-1 to TRBJ1-6; 9 bases map to TRBD1. Looked up from germline, CDR1 is MGHDK and CDR2 is SYGVNS. The CDR3 has 11 amino acids. The trim removed 7 bases at V and 14 bases at J, leaving 3 bases unmatched. CDR3 bases: TGTGCCAGCACCCGGACAGGGGCCCTCCACTTT. Encoded protein: CASTRTGALHF.

The chain carries TRBV19 and TRBJ1-5, with 11 bases lining up with TRBD1. V was pared by 8 bases and J by 5 bases, with 11 bases of the junction left unmatched. The CDR3 runs to 16 residues. Germline CDR1 is LNHDA and CDR2 is SQIVND (reference sequence). The CDR3 protein is CASGTSGTGGDQPQHF. CDR3 sequence (DNA): TGTGCCAGTGGCACTTCCGGGACAGGGGGTGATCAGCCCCAGCATTTT.

The chain recombines TRBV19 with TRBJ2-3; tentative D call: TRBD2 (7 bases). This CDR3 is 18 amino acids long. The germline V and J ends were trimmed by 3 bases and 2 bases, with 21 bases remaining between them. Germline V lookup: CDR1 LNHDA, CDR2 SQIVND (reference sequence). The CDR3 spells CASSMSAGASESTDTQYF. CDR3 DNA sequence: TGTGCCAGTAGTATGAGCGCGGGGGCCTCGGAATCCACAGATACGCAGTATTTT.

J is TRBJ2-5 and V is TRBV6-5; 7 positions match TRBD1. V lost 6 bases to trimming and J lost 5 bases; unmatched junction nucleotides: 6. The CDR3 is 13 amino acids. The V gene's germline CDR1 is MNHEY and CDR2 SVGAGI. CDR3 nucleotide sequence: TGTGCCAGCAGCTTCGGACAGGTGGAGACCCAGTACTTC. Protein: CASSFGQVETQYF.

The chain links TRBV4-1 to TRBJ1-1; the match to TRBD1 covers 7 bases. Germline V gene lookup returns CDR1 MGHRA and CDR2 YSYEKL. V lost 3 bases and J lost 9; bases outside the gene matches: 7. The CDR3 spans 13 residues. CDR3 sequence: CASSHGQAEKAFF. In nucleotides, the CDR3 is TGCGCCAGCAGCCATGGACAGGCAGAGAAAGCTTTCTTT.

This chain links TRBV5-1 with TRBJ2-1; weak D call: TRBD2 (6 bases). This CDR3 region has 15 residues. The ends were cut back, 4 bases at V and 9 bases at J, with 20 bases in the middle. Per germline, CDR1 SGHRS and CDR2 YFSETQ. The CDR3: CASSGGQRGWSEQFF. DNA of the CDR3: TGCGCCAGCAGCGGAGGGCAGCGTGGGTGGAGTGAGCAGTTCTTC.

The chain uses TRBV11-1 and TRBJ1-4; D is ambiguous. The CDR3 has 13 residues. The germline gives CDR1 SGHAT, CDR2 FQDESV (reference sequence). V was pared by 7 bases and J by 5 bases, with 11 bases between. This chain's CDR3 is CASKSGPNEKLFF. The CDR3, as DNA: TGTGCCAGCAAGAGCGGCCCCAATGAAAAACTGTTTTTT.

The chain links TRBV18 to TRBJ1-2, with 9 bases aligning to TRBD1. Germline V lookup: CDR1 KGHSH, CDR2 LQKENI. The CDR3 length is 15 residues. J gave up 8 bases and V 3 bases, and 10 bases lay outside the gene matches. The CDR3, as DNA: TGTGCCAGCTCACCCTCGGACAGGGGAACCTACGGCTACACCTTC. It translates to CASSPSDRGTYGYTF. The full variable domain, completed using reference TRBV18 and TRBJ1-2, is NAGVMQNPRHLVRRRGQEARLRCSPMKGHSHVYWYRQLPEEGLKFMVYLQKENIIDESGMPKERFSAEFPKEGPSILRIQQVVRGDSAAYFCASSPSDRGTYGYTFGSGTRLTVV.

CDR3 amino acids: CSVDFLTEAFF. As DNA, the CDR3 is TGCAGTGTTGACTTCTTAACTGAAGCTTTCTTT. This chain links TRBV20-1 with TRBJ1-1; the D is unclear. Per germline, CDR1 DFQATT and CDR2 SNEGSKA (reference sequence). The germline V and J ends were trimmed by 7 bases and 5 bases, with 11 bases remaining between them. This CDR3 spans 11 amino acids.

This chain connects TRBV7-6 to TRBJ2-2; 12 bases match TRBD2. Germline-derived CDR1 and CDR2 are SGHVS and FNYEAQ. This CDR3 comprises 16 residues. J lost 6 bases, V lost 2 bases, and 4 bases had no gene match. The CDR3 here is CASSLSSGRGPGELFF. CDR3 nucleotides: TGTGCCAGCAGCTTATCTAGCGGGAGGGGCCCCGGGGAGCTGTTTTTT.

V gene TRBV28 combines with J gene TRBJ2-2, with 7 bases lining up with TRBD2. The V gene's germline CDR1 is MDHEN and CDR2 SYDVKM. V was clipped by 1 base and J by 6 bases; unmatched bases: 8. The CDR3 contains 16 residues. CDR3 sequence reads: CASSLSVGLAAGELFF. The CDR3 bases are TGTGCCAGCAGTTTATCAGTCGGCCTAGCGGCCGGGGAGCTGTTTTTT.

V and J are TRBV5-1 and TRBJ1-3, with 11 bases lining up with TRBD1. The CDR3 has 16 residues. Germline-derived CDR1 and CDR2 are SGHRS and YFSETQ. V was clipped by 4 bases and J by 6 bases; unmatched bases: 9. CDR3 residues: CASSRGQGATENTIYF. DNA of the CDR3: TGCGCCAGCAGCCGTGGACAGGGGGCAACTGAAAACACCATATATTTT.